This T cell receptor beta chain is drawn from a study of STAT5B mutations in CD4+ large granular lymphocyte leukemia. This clone was observed a single time. The antigen remains undetermined. Germline CDR1 and CDR2: MDHEN and SYDVKM. The CDR3 is made up of 13 amino acids. Trimming pared 3 bases from V and 8 bases from J, leaving 10 bases between. Libraries were prepared by immunoSEQ multiplex PCR; TCRdb keeps only in-frame clonotypes and omits some of them. The sample contains tens of thousands of clones, approximately 71% of which appear only once. The study, taken as a whole, reports: Without putative leukemic clones, patient CD4-sorted repertoires remained more clonal than healthy CD4+ repertoires. TRBV06-family usage was enriched in top patient clones (8/27) versus controls (2/35). Main leukemic clonotypes were patient-specific, but about 26% appeared at low frequency elsewhere.

The chain employs TRBV28 and TRBJ1-4; D uncertain. This TCR came from a human donor in good health. Sequenced sample: CD4+ T cells from blood buffy coats. This CDR3 reads CASSFDRGEKLFF. The CDR3 coding sequence is TGTGCCAGCAGTTTTGACCGAGGAGAAAAACTGTTTTTT.